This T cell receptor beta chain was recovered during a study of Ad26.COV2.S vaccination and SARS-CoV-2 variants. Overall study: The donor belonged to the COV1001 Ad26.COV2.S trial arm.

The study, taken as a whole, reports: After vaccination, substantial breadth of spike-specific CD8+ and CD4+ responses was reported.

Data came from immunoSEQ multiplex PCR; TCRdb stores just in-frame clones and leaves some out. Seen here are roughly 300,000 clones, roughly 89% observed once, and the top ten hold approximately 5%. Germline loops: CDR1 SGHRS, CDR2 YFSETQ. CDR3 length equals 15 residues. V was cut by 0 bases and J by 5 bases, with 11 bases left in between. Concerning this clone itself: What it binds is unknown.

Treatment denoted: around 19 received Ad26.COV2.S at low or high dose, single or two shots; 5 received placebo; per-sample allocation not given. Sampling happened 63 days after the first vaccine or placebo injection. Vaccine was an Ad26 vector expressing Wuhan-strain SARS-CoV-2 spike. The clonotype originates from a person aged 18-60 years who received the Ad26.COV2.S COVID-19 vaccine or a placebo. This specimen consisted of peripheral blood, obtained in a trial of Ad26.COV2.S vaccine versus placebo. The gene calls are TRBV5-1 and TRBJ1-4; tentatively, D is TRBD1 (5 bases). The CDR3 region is CASSLEGWGNEKLFF. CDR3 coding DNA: TGCGCCAGCAGCTTGGAAGGGTGGGGGAATGAAAAACTGTTTTTT.